This record looks at one T cell receptor (beta chain) sequence and its context. Its antigen remains unknown. The data stem from a study of T cells in localized non-small cell lung cancer. Overall study findings and caveats: Because only a single region of the tumor was sequenced, heterogeneity remains possible. Of the top 100 tumor clones, median roughly 55 were in adjacent lung, 25 to 35 among its top 100.

The CDR3 spans 14 residues. Per the germline V gene, CDR1 is SGHRS and CDR2 is YFSETQ. Between the trimmed V and J ends, which lost 2 bases and 0 bases, there was a span of 8 bases. Using immunoSEQ multiplex PCR, the repertoire was profiled, and TCRdb retains in-frame clones only, with some absent. The sample has about 40,000 clones; 81% are singletons. The specimen comprised peripheral blood mononuclear cells, sampled before any cancer treatment. The origin of this receptor is an older male donor with stage II lung adenocarcinoma. This rearrangement joins TRBV5-1 to TRBJ1-1; D unresolved. CDR3 in amino acids: CASSFGQMNTEAFF. DNA of the CDR3: TGCGCCAGCAGCTTTGGGCAGATGAACACTGAAGCTTTCTTT.